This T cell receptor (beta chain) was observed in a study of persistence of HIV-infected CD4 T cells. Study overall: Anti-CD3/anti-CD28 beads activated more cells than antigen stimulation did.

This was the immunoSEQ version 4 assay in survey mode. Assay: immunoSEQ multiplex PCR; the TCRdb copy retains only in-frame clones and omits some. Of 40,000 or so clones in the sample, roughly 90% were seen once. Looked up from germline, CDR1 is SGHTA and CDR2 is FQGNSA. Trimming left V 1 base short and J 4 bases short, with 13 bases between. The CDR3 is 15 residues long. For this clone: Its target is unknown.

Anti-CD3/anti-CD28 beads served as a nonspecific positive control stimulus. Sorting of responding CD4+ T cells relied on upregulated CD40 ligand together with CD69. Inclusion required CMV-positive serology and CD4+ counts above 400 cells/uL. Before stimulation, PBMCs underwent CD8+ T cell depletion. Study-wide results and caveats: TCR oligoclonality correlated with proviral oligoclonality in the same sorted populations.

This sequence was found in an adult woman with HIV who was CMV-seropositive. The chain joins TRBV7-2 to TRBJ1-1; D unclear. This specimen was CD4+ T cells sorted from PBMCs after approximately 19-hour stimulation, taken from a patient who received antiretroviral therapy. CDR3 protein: CASSLDGNRGTEAFF. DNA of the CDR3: TGTGCCAGCAGCTTAGACGGAAACCGAGGCACTGAAGCTTTCTTT.